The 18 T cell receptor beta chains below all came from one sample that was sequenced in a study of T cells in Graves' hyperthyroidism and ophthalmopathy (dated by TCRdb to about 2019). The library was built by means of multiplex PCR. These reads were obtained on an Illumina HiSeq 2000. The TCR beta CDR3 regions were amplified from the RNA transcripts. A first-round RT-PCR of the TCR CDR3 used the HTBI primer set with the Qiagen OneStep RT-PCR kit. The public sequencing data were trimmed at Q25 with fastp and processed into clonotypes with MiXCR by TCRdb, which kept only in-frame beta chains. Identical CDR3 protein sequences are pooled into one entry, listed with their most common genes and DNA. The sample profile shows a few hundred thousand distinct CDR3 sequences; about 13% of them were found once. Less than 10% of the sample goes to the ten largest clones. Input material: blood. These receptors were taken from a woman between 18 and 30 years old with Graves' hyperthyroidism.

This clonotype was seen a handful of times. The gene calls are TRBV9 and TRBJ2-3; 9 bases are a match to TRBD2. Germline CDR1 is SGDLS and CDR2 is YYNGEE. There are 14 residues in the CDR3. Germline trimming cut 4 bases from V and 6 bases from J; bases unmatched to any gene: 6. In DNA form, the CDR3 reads TGTGCCAGCAGCTATAGCGGGAGTCGGGATACGCAGTATTTT. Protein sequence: CASSYSGSRDTQYF.

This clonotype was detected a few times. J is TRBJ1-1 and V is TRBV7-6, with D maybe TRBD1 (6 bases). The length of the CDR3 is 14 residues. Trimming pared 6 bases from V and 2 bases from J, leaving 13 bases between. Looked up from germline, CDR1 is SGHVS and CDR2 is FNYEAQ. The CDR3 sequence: CASRTLDSNTEAFF. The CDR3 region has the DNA TGTGCCAGCAGGACTCTGGACAGTAACACTGAAGCTTTCTTT.

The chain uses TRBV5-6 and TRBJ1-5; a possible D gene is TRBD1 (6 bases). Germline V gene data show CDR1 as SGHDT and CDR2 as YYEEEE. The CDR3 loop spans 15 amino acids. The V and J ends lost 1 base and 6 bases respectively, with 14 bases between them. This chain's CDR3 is CASSLRQGSAQPQHF. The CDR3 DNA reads TGTGCCAGCAGCTTGAGGCAGGGGAGCGCTCAGCCCCAGCATTTT.

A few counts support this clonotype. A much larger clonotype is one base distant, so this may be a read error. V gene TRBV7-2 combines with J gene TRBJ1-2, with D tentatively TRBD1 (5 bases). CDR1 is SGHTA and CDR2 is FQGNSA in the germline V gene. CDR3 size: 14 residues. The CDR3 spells CASSLGGEHYGYAF. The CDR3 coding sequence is TGTGCCAGCAGCTTAGGGGGGGAGCACTATGGCTACGCCTTC.

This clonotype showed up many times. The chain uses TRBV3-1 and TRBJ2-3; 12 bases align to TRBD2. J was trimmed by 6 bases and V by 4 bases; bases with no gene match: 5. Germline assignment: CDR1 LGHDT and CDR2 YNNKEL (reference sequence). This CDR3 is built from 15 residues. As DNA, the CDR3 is TGTGCCAGCAGCCCCCGGACTAGCGGGGCCGATACGCAGTATTTT. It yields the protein CASSPRTSGADTQYF.

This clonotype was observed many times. CDR3 residues: CASSFGGRNNQPQHF. The CDR3 bases are TGTGCCAGCAGCTTTGGGGGGAGAAACAATCAGCCCCAGCATTTT. V and J are TRBV11-3 and TRBJ1-5; D perhaps matches TRBD1 (5 bases). The length of the CDR3 is 15 residues. V dropped 3 bases and J dropped 3 bases, with 12 bases sitting between them. Germline V gene lookup returns CDR1 SGHNT and CDR2 YENEEA.

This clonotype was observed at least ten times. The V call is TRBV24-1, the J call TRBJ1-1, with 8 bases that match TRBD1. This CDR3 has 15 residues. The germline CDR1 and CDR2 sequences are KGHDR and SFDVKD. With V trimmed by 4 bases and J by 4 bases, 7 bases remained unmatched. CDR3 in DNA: TGTGCCACCAGTGACCCGAGACAGGGGACCACTGAAGCTTTCTTT. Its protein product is CATSDPRQGTTEAFF.

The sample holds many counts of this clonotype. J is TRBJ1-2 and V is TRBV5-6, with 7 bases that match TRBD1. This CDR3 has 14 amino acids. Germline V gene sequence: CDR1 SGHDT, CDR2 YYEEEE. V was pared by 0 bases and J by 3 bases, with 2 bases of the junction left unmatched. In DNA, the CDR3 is TGTGCCAGCAGCTTGGTTGACAGGGACTATGGCTACACCTTC. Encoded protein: CASSLVDRDYGYTF.

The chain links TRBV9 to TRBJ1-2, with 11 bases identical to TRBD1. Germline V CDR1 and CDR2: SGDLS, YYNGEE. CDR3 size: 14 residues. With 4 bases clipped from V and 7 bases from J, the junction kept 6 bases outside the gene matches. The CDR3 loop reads CASSSGQGASGYTF. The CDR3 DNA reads TGTGCCAGCAGCTCCGGACAGGGGGCTTCTGGCTACACCTTC.

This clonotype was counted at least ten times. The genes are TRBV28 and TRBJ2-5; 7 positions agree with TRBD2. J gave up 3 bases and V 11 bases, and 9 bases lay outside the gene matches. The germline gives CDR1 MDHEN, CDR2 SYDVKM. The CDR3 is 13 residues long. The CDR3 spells CAGKWTSKETQYF. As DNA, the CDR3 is TGTGCCGGGAAGTGGACTAGTAAAGAGACCCAGTACTTC.

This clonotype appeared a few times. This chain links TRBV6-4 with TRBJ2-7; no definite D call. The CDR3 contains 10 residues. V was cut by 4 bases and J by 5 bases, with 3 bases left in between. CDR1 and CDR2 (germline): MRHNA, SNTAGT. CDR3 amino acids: CASSANEQYF. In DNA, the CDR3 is TGTGCCAGCAGTGCGAACGAGCAGTACTTC.

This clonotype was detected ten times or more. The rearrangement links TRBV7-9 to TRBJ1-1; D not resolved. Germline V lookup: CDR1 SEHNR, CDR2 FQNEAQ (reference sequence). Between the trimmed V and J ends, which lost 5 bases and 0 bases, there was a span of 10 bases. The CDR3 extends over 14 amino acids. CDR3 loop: CASSPSFLNTEAFF. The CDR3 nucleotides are TGTGCCAGCAGCCCTTCGTTCCTGAACACTGAAGCTTTCTTT.

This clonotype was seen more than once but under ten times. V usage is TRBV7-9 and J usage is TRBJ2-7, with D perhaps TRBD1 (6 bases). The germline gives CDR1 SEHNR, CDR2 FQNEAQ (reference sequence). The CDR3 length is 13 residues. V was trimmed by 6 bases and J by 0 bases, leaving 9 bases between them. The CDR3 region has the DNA TGTGCCAGCAGTGAGGACAGCTCCTACGAGCAGTACTTC. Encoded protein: CASSEDSSYEQYF.

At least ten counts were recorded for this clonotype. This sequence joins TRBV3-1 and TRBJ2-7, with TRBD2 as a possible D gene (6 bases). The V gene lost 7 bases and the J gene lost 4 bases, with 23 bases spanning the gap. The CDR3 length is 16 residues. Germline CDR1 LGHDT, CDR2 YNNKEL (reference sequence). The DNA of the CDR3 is TGTGCCAGCAACCCATTGGGACTTCCGGGGCTATACGAGCAGTACTTC. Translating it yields CASNPLGLPGLYEQYF.

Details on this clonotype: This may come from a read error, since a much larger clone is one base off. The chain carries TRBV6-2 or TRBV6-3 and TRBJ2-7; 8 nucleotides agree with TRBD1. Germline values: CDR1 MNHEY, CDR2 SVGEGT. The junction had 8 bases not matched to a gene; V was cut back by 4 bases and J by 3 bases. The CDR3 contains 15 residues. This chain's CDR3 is CASSCSDREIYEQYF. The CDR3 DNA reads TGTGCCAGCAGTTGCTCGGACAGGGAGATCTACGAGCAGTACTTC.

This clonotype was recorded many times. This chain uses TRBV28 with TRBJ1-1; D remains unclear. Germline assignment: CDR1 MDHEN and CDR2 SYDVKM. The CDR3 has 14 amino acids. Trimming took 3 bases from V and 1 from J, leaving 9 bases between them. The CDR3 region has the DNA TGTGCCAGCAGTTTCTTAGTGGGGAACACTGAAGCTTTCTTT. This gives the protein CASSFLVGNTEAFF.

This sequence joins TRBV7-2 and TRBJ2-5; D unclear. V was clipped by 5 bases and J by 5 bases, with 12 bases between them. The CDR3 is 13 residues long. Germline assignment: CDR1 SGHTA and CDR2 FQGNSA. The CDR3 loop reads CASSAPLGETQYF. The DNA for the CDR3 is TGTGCCAGCAGCGCCCCTCTAGGGGAGACCCAGTACTTC.

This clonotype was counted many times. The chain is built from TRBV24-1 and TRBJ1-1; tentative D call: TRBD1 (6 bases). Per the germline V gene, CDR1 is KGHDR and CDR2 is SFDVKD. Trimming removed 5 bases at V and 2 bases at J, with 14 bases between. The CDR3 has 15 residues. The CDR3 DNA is TGTGCCACCAGTGCCTCTGCGACAGGTAACACTGAAGCTTTCTTT. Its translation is CATSASATGNTEAFF.